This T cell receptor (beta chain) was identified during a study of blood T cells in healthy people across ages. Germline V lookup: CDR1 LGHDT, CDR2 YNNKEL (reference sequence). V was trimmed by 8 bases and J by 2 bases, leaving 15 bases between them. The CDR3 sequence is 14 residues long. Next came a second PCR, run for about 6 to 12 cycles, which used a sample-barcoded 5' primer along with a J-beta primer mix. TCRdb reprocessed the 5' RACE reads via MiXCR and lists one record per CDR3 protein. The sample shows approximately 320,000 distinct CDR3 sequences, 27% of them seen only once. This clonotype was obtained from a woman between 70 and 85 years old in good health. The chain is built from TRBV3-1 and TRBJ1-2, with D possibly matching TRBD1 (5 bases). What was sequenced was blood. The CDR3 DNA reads TGTGCCAGCCAGAGTCGGGACGGCAACTATGGCTACACCTTC. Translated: CASQSRDGNYGYTF. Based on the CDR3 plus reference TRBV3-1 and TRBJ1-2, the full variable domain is DTAVSQTPKYLVTQMGNDKSIKCEQNLGHDTMYWYKQDSKKFLKIMFSYNNKELIINETVPNRFSPKSPDKAHLNLHINSLELGDSAVYFCASQSRDGNYGYTFGSGTRLTVV.